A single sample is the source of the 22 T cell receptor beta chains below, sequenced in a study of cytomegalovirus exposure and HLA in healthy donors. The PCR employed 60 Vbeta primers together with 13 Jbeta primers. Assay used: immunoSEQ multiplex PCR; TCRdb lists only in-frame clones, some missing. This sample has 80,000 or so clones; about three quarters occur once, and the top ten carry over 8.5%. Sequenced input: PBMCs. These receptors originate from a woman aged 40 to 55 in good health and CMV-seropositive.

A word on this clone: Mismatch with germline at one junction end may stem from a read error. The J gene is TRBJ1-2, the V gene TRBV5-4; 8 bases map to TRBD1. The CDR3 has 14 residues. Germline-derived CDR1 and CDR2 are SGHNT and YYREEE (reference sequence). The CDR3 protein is CASSLGQGADGYPF. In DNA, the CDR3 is TGTGCCAGCAGCTTGGGGCAGGGGGCGGATGGCTACCCCTTC.

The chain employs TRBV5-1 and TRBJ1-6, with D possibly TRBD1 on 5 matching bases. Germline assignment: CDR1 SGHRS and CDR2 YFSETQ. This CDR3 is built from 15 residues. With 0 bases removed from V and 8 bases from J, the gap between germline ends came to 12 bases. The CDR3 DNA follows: TGCGCCAGCAGCTTGGGGGACTCGGGGTATTCACCCCTCCACTTT. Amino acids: CASSLGDSGYSPLHF. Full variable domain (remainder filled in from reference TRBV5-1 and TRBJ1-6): KAGVTQTPRYLIKTRGQQVTLSCSPISGHRSVSWYQQTPGQGLQFLFEYFSETQRNKGNFPGRFSGRQFSNSRSEMNVSTLELGDSALYLCASSLGDSGYSPLHFGNGTRLTVT.

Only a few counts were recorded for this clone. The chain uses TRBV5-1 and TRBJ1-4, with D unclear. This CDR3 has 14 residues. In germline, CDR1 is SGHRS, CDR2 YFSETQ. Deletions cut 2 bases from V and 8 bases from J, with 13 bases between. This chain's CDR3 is CASSLPVHPEKLFF. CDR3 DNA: TGCGCCAGCAGCTTACCGGTGCATCCCGAAAAACTGTTTTTT.

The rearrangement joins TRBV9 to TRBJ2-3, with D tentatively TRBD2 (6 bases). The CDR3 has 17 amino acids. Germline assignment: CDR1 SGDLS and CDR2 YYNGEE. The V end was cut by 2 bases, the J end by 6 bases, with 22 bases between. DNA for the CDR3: TGTGCCAGCAGCGTTGCCGGTCGAATGCGGGAATTGGATACGCAGTATTTT. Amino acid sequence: CASSVAGRMRELDTQYF.

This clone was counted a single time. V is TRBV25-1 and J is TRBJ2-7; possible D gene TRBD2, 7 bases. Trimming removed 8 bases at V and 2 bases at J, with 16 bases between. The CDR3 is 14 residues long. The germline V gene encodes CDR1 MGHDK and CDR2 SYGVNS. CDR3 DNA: TGTGCCAGCCGAGGGGGGGGGCCCCCCTACGAGCAGTACTTC. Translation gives CASRGGGPPYEQYF.

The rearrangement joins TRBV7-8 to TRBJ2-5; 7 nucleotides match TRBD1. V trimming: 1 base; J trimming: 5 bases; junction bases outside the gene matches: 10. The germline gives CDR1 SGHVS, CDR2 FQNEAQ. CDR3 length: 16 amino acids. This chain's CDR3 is CASSLGSGGVSETQYF. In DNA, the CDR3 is TGTGCCAGCAGCTTAGGGTCAGGGGGAGTGTCGGAGACCCAGTACTTC. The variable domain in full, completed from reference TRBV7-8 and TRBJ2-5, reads GAGVSQSPRYKVAKRGQDVALRCDPISGHVSLFWYQQALGQGPEFLTYFQNEAQLDKSGLPSDRFFAERPEGSVSTLKIQRTQQEDSAVYLCASSLGSGGVSETQYFGPGTRLLVL.

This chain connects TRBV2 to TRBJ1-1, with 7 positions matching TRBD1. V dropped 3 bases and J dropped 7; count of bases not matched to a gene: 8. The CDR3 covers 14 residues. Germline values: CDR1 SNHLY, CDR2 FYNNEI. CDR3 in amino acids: CASSDYGQAVEAFF. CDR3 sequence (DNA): TGTGCCAGCAGTGATTACGGACAGGCCGTTGAAGCTTTCTTT.

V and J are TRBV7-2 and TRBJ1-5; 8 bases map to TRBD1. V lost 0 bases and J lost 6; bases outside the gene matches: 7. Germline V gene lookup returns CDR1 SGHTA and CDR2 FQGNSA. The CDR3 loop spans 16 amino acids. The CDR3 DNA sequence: TGTGCCAGCAGCTTAGCGGGGACAGGTGTCGTTCAGCCCCAGCATTTT. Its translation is CASSLAGTGVVQPQHF.

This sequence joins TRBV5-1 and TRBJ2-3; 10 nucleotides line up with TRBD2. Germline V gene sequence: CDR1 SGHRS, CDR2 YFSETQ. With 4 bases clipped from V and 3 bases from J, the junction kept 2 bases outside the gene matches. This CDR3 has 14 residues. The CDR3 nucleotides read TGCGCCAGCAGCAAGGGACTAGCGACAGATACGCAGTATTTT. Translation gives CASSKGLATDTQYF.

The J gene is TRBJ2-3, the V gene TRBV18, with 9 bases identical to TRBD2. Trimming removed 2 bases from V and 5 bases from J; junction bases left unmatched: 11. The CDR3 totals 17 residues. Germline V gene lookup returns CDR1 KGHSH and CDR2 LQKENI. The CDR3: CASSPSLAGGQGDTQYF. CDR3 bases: TGTGCCAGCTCACCATCCCTGGCGGGGGGGCAAGGAGATACGCAGTATTTT.

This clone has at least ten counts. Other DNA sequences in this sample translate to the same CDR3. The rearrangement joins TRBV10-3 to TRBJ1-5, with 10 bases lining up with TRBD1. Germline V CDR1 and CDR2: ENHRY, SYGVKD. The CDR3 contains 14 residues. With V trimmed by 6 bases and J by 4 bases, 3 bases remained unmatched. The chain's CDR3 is CAISGTGDNQPQHF. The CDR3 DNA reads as TGTGCCATCAGCGGGACAGGGGATAATCAGCCCCAGCATTTT.

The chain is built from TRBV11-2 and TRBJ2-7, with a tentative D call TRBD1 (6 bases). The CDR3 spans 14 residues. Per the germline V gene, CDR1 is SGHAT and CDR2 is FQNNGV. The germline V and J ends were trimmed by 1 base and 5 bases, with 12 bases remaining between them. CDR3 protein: CASSLGTVLHEQYF. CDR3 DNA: TGTGCCAGCAGCTTAGGGACAGTTCTCCACGAGCAGTACTTC.

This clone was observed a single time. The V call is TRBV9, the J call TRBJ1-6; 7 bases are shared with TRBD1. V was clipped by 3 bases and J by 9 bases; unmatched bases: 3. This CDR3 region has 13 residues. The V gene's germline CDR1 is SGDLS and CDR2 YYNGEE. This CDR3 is CASSGPGGSPLHF. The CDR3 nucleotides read TGTGCCAGCAGCGGACCAGGGGGTTCACCCCTCCACTTT.

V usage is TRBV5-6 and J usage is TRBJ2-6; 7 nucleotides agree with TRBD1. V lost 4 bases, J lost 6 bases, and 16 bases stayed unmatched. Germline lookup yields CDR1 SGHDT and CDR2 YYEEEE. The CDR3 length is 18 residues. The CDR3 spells CASSLVGTARLSANVLTF. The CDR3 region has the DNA TGTGCCAGCAGCCTAGTGGGGACAGCCCGCCTCTCGGCCAACGTCCTGACTTTC.

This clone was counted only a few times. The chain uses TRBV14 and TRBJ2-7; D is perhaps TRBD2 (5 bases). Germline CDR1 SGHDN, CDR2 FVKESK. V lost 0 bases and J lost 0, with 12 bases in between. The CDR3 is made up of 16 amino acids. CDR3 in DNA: TGTGCCAGCAGCCAAGAAACGGGATACAGCTCCTACGAGCAGTACTTC. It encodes CASSQETGYSSYEQYF.

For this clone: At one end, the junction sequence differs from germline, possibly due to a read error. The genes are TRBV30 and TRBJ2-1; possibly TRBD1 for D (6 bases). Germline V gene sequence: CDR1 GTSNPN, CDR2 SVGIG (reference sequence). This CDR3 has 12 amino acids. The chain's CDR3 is CAWSFRGNKQFF. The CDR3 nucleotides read TGTGCCTGGAGTTTCAGGGGCAATAAGCAGTTCTTC.

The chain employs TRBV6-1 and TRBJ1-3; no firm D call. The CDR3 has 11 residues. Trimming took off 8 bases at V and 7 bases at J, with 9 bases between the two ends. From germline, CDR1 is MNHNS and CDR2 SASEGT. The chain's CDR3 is CASFLGNTIYF. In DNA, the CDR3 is TGTGCCAGCTTTCTTGGCAACACCATATATTTT.

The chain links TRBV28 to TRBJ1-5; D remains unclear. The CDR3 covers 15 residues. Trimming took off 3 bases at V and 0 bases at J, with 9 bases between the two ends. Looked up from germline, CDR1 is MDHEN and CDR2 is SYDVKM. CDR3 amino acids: CASSLGVSSNQPQHF. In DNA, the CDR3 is TGTGCCAGCAGTTTGGGAGTGAGTAGCAATCAGCCCCAGCATTTT.

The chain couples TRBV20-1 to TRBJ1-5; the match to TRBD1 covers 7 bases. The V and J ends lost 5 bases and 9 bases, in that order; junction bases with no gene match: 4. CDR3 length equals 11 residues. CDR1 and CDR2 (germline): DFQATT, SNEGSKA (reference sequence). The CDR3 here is CSAQGEPPQHF. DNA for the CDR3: TGCAGTGCTCAGGGGGAACCGCCCCAGCATTTT.

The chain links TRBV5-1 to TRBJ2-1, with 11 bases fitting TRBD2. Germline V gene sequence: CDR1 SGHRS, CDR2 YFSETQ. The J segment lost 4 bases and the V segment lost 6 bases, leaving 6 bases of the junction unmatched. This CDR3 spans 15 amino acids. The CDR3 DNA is TGCGCCAGCACGGTACTAGCGGGGGTTTACAATGAGCAGTTCTTC. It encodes CASTVLAGVYNEQFF.

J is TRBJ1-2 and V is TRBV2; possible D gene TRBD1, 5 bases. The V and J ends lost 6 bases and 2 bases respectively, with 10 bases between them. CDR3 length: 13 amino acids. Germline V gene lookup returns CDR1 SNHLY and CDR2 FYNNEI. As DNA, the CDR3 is TGTGCCAGCAGCGTCGGGGGAAACTATGGCTACACCTTC. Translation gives CASSVGGNYGYTF.

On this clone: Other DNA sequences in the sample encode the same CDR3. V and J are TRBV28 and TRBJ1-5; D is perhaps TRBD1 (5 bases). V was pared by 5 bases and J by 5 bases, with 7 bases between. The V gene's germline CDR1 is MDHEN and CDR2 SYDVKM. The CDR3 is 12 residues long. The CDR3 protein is CASSGGDQPQHF. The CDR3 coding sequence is TGTGCCAGCAGTGGGGGGGATCAGCCCCAGCATTTT.